This TCR beta chain was identified in a study of T cell responses to AZD1222 COVID-19 vaccine. General study results and limits: At 160-218 and 743-854, vaccine-associated CD4 TCRs were dominant, and they spanned spike. Repertoire samples came only from after the peak T cell response. The reported proportion of spike-specific TCRs targeting unmutated variant regions was nearly half.

Germline assignment: CDR1 SQVTM and CDR2 ANQGSEA. The CDR3 totals 14 residues. V gave up 2 bases and J gave up 4 bases; unmatched junction bases: 5. Produced via immunoSEQ multiplex PCR; TCRdb's table is partial and in-frame only. The sample comprises 150,000 to 200,000 clones, about nine tenths of which are singletons, and less than 3% rests with the top ten. In its sample, this clone was seen once. Its target is unknown. The source is an adult in good health. The material sequenced was peripheral blood, taken on day 0 of MenACWY control vaccination. The chain couples TRBV29-1 to TRBJ1-1; 9 nucleotides match TRBD1. The CDR3 nucleotides are TGCAGCGTTGAAAAGACAGGGGGAAGCACTGAAGCTTTCTTT. Its translation is CSVEKTGGSTEAFF.